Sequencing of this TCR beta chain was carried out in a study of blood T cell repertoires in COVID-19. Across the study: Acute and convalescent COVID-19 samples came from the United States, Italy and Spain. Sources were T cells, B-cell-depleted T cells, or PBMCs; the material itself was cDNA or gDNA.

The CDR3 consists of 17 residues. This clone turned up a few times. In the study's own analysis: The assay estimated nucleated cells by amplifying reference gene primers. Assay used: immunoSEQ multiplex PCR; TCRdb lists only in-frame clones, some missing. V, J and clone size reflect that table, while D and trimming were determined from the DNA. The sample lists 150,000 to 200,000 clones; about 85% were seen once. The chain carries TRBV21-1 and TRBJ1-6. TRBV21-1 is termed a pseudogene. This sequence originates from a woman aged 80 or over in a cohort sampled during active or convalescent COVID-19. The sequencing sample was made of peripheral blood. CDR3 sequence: CASSKRRPASYNSPLHF. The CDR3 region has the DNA TGTGCCAGCAGCAAAAGGCGGCCAGCCTCCTATAATTCACCCCTCCACTTT.